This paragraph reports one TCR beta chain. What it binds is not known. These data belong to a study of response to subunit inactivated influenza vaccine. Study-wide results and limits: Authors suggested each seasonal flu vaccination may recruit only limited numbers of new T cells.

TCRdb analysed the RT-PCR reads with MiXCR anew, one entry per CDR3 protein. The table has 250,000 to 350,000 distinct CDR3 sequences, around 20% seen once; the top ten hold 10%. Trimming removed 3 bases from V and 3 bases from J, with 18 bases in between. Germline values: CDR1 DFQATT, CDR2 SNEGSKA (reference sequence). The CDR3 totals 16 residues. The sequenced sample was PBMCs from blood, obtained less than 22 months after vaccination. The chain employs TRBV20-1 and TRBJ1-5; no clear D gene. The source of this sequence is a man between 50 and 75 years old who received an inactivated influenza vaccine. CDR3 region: CSARIGKIGPNQPQHF. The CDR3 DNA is TGCAGTGCTAGGATCGGAAAAATAGGCCCCAATCAGCCCCAGCATTTT.